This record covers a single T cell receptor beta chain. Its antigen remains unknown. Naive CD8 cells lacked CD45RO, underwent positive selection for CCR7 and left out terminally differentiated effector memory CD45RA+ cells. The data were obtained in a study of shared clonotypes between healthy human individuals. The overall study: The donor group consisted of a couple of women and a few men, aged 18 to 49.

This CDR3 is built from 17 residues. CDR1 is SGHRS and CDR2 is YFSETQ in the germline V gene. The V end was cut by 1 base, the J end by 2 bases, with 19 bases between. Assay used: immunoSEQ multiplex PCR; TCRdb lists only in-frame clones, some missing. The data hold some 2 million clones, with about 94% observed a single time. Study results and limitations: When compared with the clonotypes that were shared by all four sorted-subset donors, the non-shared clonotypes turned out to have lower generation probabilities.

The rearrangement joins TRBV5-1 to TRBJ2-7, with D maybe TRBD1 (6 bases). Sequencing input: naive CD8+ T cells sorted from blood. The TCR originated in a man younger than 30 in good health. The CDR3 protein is CASSLTSLDSPTYEQYF. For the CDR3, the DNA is TGCGCCAGCAGCTTGACCTCGTTGGACAGCCCAACCTACGAGCAGTACTTC.